Shown below are 15 T cell receptor beta chains from a single sample sequenced in a study of blood T cell repertoires in COVID-19. The protocol was immunoSEQ multiplex PCR, while the TCRdb copy is restricted to in-frame clones and leaves out a portion. This table holds about 300,000 clones, around four fifths found once. Sequencing used peripheral blood. The receptor source for this set is a woman aged 45-60 years with acute or convalescent COVID-19.

This clone was seen a single time. The rearrangement links TRBV3-1 (or the pseudogene TRBV3-2) to TRBJ2-3, with a tentative D call TRBD2 (6 bases). Between the trimmed V and J ends, which lost 4 bases and 1 base, there was a span of 9 bases. The CDR3 length is 14 residues. Germline CDR1 LGHDT, CDR2 YNNKEL (reference sequence). The CDR3 region has the DNA TGTGCCAGCAGCCTCGGGACTCGCACAGATACGCAGTATTTT. Protein sequence: CASSLGTRTDTQYF.

This clone showed up many times. The V gene is TRBV19, the J gene TRBJ1-1; 7 bases line up with TRBD1. Germline lookup yields CDR1 LNHDA and CDR2 SQIVND (reference sequence). With 7 bases clipped from V and 4 bases from J, the junction kept 9 bases outside the gene matches. This CDR3 spans 14 amino acids. The CDR3 nucleotides are TGTGCCAGTAAGGTCCAGGGGGAAACCACTGAAGCTTTCTTT. This encodes CASKVQGETTEAFF.

The rearrangement uses TRBV27 and TRBJ1-4; D is unclear. V was clipped by 0 bases and J by 1 base, with 9 bases between them. There are 16 residues in the CDR3. Germline CDR1 and CDR2: MNHEY and SMNVEV (reference sequence). DNA of the CDR3: TGTGCCAGCAGTTTATCCCCCCGGGGAACTAATGAAAAACTGTTTTTT. It encodes CASSLSPRGTNEKLFF.

This chain uses TRBV12-5 with TRBJ1-3; the match to TRBD1 covers 7 bases. CDR1 LGHNT and CDR2 FRNRAP come from the germline V gene. The CDR3 consists of 14 residues. V shed 2 bases and J 6 bases; nucleotides not matched to a gene: 4. CDR3 sequence (DNA): TGTGCTAGTGGTTTGACAGGGGACCTAAACACCATATATTTT. Its protein is CASGLTGDLNTIYF.

This chain links TRBV6-6 with TRBJ1-2; TRBD1 matches 10 bases. Germline V gene lookup returns CDR1 MNHNY and CDR2 SVGAGI (reference sequence). The CDR3 contains 13 residues. Trimming cost V 6 bases and J 8 bases; bases outside gene matches: 6. CDR3 protein: CASRLGQGTGYTF. The CDR3 DNA sequence: TGTGCCAGCAGATTGGGACAGGGGACCGGCTACACCTTC.

This chain joins TRBV2 and TRBJ1-2, with 10 bases lining up with TRBD1. Germline trimming cut 4 bases from V and 2 bases from J; bases unmatched to any gene: 1. CDR1 is SNHLY and CDR2 is FYNNEI in the germline V gene. The CDR3 is 14 amino acids. The CDR3 region is CASSGQGANYGYTF. The CDR3 nucleotides read TGTGCCAGCAGTGGACAGGGGGCGAACTATGGCTACACCTTC.

This chain connects TRBV25-1 to TRBJ1-2; TRBD1 aligns across 7 bases. The J segment lost 2 bases and the V segment lost 4 bases, leaving 4 bases of the junction unmatched. Germline V lookup: CDR1 MGHDK, CDR2 SYGVNS. The CDR3 contains 14 residues. The CDR3 region has the DNA TGTGCCAGCAGTGTGACAGGGATCAACTATGGCTACACCTTC. It translates to CASSVTGINYGYTF.

The V and J genes are TRBV2 and TRBJ1-4, with a tentative D call TRBD1 (6 bases). CDR1 SNHLY and CDR2 FYNNEI come from the germline V gene. V was shortened by 7 bases and J by 5 bases, with 14 bases between the two germline ends. This CDR3 contains 14 residues. The CDR3 here is CASKITGFNEKLFF. CDR3 DNA: TGTGCCAGCAAGATCACAGGGTTCAATGAAAAACTGTTTTTT.

V usage is TRBV2 and J usage is TRBJ2-5; 11 nucleotides line up with TRBD1. J was trimmed by 3 bases and V by 6 bases; bases with no gene match: 6. The CDR3 runs to 15 residues. Germline V gives CDR1 SNHLY, CDR2 FYNNEI. The CDR3 protein is CASRDGTGGEETQYF. In nucleotides, the CDR3 is TGTGCCAGCAGGGACGGGACAGGGGGTGAAGAGACCCAGTACTTC.

This chain joins TRBV19 and TRBJ1-2; D gene uncertain. The CDR3 spans 17 residues. V dropped 6 bases and J dropped 2 bases, with 22 bases sitting between them. In germline, CDR1 is LNHDA, CDR2 SQIVND (reference sequence). The CDR3 bases are TGTGCCAGTAGGGACTCGGGCCTCCCGACCTTAAACTATGGCTACACCTTC. This codes for CASRDSGLPTLNYGYTF.

This chain uses TRBV29-1 with TRBJ1-2; D remains unclear. The CDR3 consists of 13 residues. Germline CDR1 and CDR2: SQVTM and ANQGSEA. Trimming took off 6 bases at V and 5 bases at J, with 16 bases between the two ends. Written as DNA, the CDR3 is TGCAGCGTGAAGGATTCGGAGAAGTATGGCTACACCTTC. It specifies CSVKDSEKYGYTF.

This chain's CDR3 is CASSLTPGQGARNTEAFF. The DNA for the CDR3 is TGTGCCAGCAGCTTGACGCCGGGACAGGGGGCGCGGAACACTGAAGCTTTCTTT. The chain recombines TRBV11-2 with TRBJ1-1; TRBD1 aligns across 12 bases. Germline V gives CDR1 SGHAT, CDR2 FQNNGV. The CDR3 has 18 residues. With V trimmed by 3 bases and J by 1 base, 9 bases remained unmatched.

This clone was observed a few times. The rearrangement joins TRBV7-3 to TRBJ1-1, with a tentative D call TRBD1 (5 bases). V was pared by 5 bases and J by 1 base, with 11 bases between. There are 14 residues in the CDR3. Germline CDR1 SGHTA, CDR2 FQGTGA. The DNA for the CDR3 is TGTGCCAGCAGCCAAGGGGTCTGGAACACTGAAGCTTTCTTT. Amino acids: CASSQGVWNTEAFF.

The V call is TRBV6-4, the J call TRBJ2-1, with 8 bases fitting TRBD2. V shed 0 bases, J shed 4 bases, and the junction held 11 bases outside the gene matches. The CDR3 has 18 residues. The germline V gene encodes CDR1 MRHNA and CDR2 SNTAGT. The CDR3 loop is CASSDSSLAGGLYNEQFF. The CDR3, as DNA: TGTGCCAGCAGTGACTCGAGCTTGGCGGGGGGCTTATACAATGAGCAGTTCTTC.

This clone was picked up one time. V and J are TRBV3-1 (or the pseudogene TRBV3-2) and TRBJ1-2; the D is unclear. Trimming pared 1 base from V and 5 bases from J, leaving 8 bases between. Germline V lookup: CDR1 LGHDT, CDR2 YNNKEL (reference sequence). CDR3 size: 13 residues. CDR3: CASSQGASYGYTF. The CDR3 nucleotides read TGTGCCAGCAGCCAAGGGGCATCGTATGGCTACACCTTC.